Sequencing of this T cell receptor (beta chain) was carried out in a study of beta chain features in type 1 diabetes. Study outcomes and limitations: Shortening that was moderate but significant affected the TCRB CDR3s of Type 1 diabetes patients in all four CD4+ subsets.

The table lists this clone with a few counts. What it recognizes is unknown. V was shortened by 3 bases and J by 8 bases, with 23 bases between the two germline ends. This CDR3 comprises 17 residues. Germline CDR1 reads SGDLS; CDR2 reads YYNGEE. As every portion of the isolated RNA was reverse transcribed, the sequencing read expressed TCRB transcripts. The data were produced by immunoSEQ multiplex PCR, yet TCRdb's version contains in-frame clones alone and is incomplete. Of about 400,000 clones in the sample, around 12% were seen once. What was sequenced was naive CD4+ T cells from blood. The chain combines TRBV9 with TRBJ1-4; TRBD1 is a possible D gene (5 bases). This TCR derives from a young woman with type 1 diabetes. CDR3 sequence (DNA): TGTGCCAGCAGCGCCGGGCCGAATGCGGGGCGCGGGGAAAAACTGTTTTTT. It codes for CASSAGPNAGRGEKLFF.